The rows below give T cell receptor beta chains drawn from one sample of a study of shared clonotypes between healthy human individuals. Some clones are missing from TCRdb's copy, which holds only in-frame ones; the method was immunoSEQ multiplex PCR. The profile shows a few hundred thousand clones, 90% to 98% of them singletons. Sequencing was carried out using memory CD8+ T cells sorted from blood. These receptors all stem from a man younger than 40 in good health. Each CDR3 is given with its conserved first and last residue. D genes are given only for firm matches.

V gene	D gene	J gene	CDR3 protein	CDR3 DNA
TRBV29-1	NA	TRBJ1-2	CSVGTVYGYTF	TGCAGCGTTGGAACCGTCTATGGCTACACCTTC
TRBV30	TRBD2	TRBJ2-2	CAWSVRGGSWNTGELFF	TGTGCCTGGAGTGTACGCGGGGGATCCTGGAACACCGGGGAGCTGTTTTTT
TRBV7-9	TRBD2	TRBJ2-3	CASSIVRLAGDPVTDTQYF	TGTGCCAGCAGCATAGTACGGCTAGCGGGAGACCCGGTGACAGATACGCAGTATTTT
TRBV7-8	NA	TRBJ1-1	CASSLGGGYTEAFF	TGTGCCAGCAGCTTAGGGGGGGGGTACACTGAAGCTTTCTTT
TRBV5-6	NA	TRBJ1-5	CASSFRGNNQPQHF	TGTGCCAGCAGCTTTAGGGGAAACAATCAGCCCCAGCATTTT
TRBV7-2	NA	TRBJ2-6	CASSLGGVGANVLTF	TGTGCCAGCAGCTTAGGAGGGGTTGGGGCCAACGTCCTGACTTTC
TRBV14	NA	TRBJ2-1	CASSQELNSGDLIEQFF	TGTGCCAGCAGCCAAGAACTTAATAGCGGAGATCTCATCGAGCAGTTCTTC
TRBV11-3	NA	TRBJ1-1	CASSPRTGNTEAFF	TGTGCCAGCAGCCCTCGGACGGGGAACACTGAAGCTTTCTTT
TRBV2	NA	TRBJ1-2	CASNSLPRSYGYTF	TGTGCCAGCAACAGCCTCCCCAGGTCGTATGGCTACACCTTC
TRBV6-1	NA	TRBJ2-7	CASSSDDEQYF	TGTGCCTCCTCTAGCGACGACGAGCAGTACTTC
TRBV28	NA	TRBJ1-5	CASRFGGAGQPQHF	TGTGCCAGCAGATTCGGGGGGGCGGGTCAGCCCCAGCATTTT
TRBV4-2	NA	TRBJ1-5	CASSLTLGARDQPQHF	TGTGCCAGCAGCCTCACCCTCGGGGCGCGGGATCAGCCCCAGCATTTT
TRBV5-8	NA	TRBJ2-7	CASSLGALRDKTGEQYF	TGTGCCAGCAGTTTAGGGGCGCTCCGGGACAAAACGGGGGAGCAGTACTTC
TRBV6-1	NA	TRBJ2-2	CASSGQAGELFF	TGTGCCAGCAGTGGACAGGCCGGGGAGCTGTTTTTT
TRBV7-9	TRBD2	TRBJ2-1	CASSLGLAKDNEQFF	TGTGCCAGCAGCTTGGGACTAGCGAAGGACAATGAGCAGTTCTTC
TRBV28	NA	TRBJ1-5	CASRAADNQPQHF	TGTGCCAGCAGGGCGGCAGACAATCAGCCCCAGCATTTT
TRBV2	TRBD1	TRBJ1-2	CASRENRDRGLGGYTF	TGTGCCAGCAGGGAAAACCGGGACAGGGGGCTGGGTGGCTACACCTTC
TRBV19	NA	TRBJ1-2	CASGQNYGYTF	TGTGCCAGTGGACAAAACTATGGCTACACCTTC
TRBV27	TRBD1	TRBJ2-5	CASSSGTGTGDIQETQYF	TGTGCCAGCAGTTCAGGGACCGGGACAGGGGATATACAAGAGACCCAGTACTTC